This TCR beta chain emerged from a study of blood T cell repertoires in COVID-19. In germline, CDR1 is MNHEY, CDR2 SVGAGI. The CDR3 totals 13 residues. V was shortened by 6 bases and J by 2 bases, with 8 bases between the two germline ends. Profiling relied on immunoSEQ multiplex PCR, and the TCRdb table lists in-frame clones only, not all of them. This sample has around 160,000 clones, with roughly 78% found just once. The TCR originated in a human donor with acute or convalescent COVID-19. The donor label of this sample is uncertain. The chain uses TRBV6-5 and TRBJ1-3; D is unresolved. The sequencing sample was made of peripheral blood. CDR3 coding DNA: TGTGCCAGCAGCGGAGAGGCTGGAAACACCATATATTTT. Translation: CASSGEAGNTIYF.